This T cell receptor (beta chain) appears in the sequencing data of a study of T cells in Graves' hyperthyroidism and ophthalmopathy. Turning to the study itself: Peripheral blood specimens were obtained at initial diagnosis, prior to any treatment. Study results and caveats: Ophthalmopathy cases were set apart from stable hyperthyroidism by a 13 V-J model. Most expanded thyroid clonotypes above 0.001 recurred in blood.

A word on this clonotype: As yet, its antigen is unknown.

The diagnoses drew upon clinical symptoms, serum thyroxine and TRAb, thyroid ultrasound and orbital computed tomography. TCR beta CDR3 regions were amplified from RNA. Researchers ran a first-round RT-PCR on the TCR CDR3 using the HTBI primer set. TCRdb re-analysed the multiplex PCR reads in MiXCR, keeping a single row per CDR3 protein. The sample records more than 50,000 distinct CDR3 sequences, approximately 50% being singletons. The CDR3 consists of 10 residues. Germline CDR1 DFQATT, CDR2 SNEGSKA (reference sequence). The receptor was derived from a woman between 25 and 40 years old with Graves' ophthalmopathy. The genes are TRBV20-1 and TRBJ1-2; unclear D gene. Specimen: blood. The CDR3 here is CSAQTRGYTF. CDR3 bases: TGCAGCGCACAAACGCGGGGCTACACCTTC.